Following are 11 T cell receptor beta chains from one sample sequenced in a study of yellow fever vaccine responses in identical twins (dated by TCRdb to the late 2010s). Libraries were built with RT-PCR. Sequencer: Illumina HiSeq 2500. TCRdb reprocessed the public reads (quality trimming at Q25 with fastp, clone calling with MiXCR) and kept in-frame beta chains. Each CDR3 protein appears once, grouped with its most common genes and DNA. Here the sample has 2,500 or so distinct CDR3 sequences; over 70% occur a single time. Of the sample, around 3% is held by the ten largest clones. Sequenced here: T cells from blood (PBMCs), unsorted or a sorted subset (not recorded which), sampled before or after yellow fever vaccination (not recorded which). These receptors originate from a young woman who received the yellow fever vaccine. Donor details come from another sample of the same person, matched by shared clones.

The chain uses TRBV20-1 and TRBJ2-1; D perhaps matches TRBD2 (5 bases). Germline-derived CDR1 and CDR2 are DFQATT and SNEGSKA (reference sequence). V was trimmed by 4 bases and J by 0 bases, leaving 16 bases between them. The CDR3 contains 16 residues. The CDR3 DNA reads TGCAGTGCTATATTGAACACGGGGAGCTCCTACAATGAGCAGTTCTTC. Its protein is CSAILNTGSSYNEQFF.

This chain joins TRBV5-6 and TRBJ2-5; no clear D gene. The V end was cut by 0 bases, the J end by 10 bases, with 10 bases between. The germline V gene has CDR1 SGHDT and CDR2 YYEEEE. The CDR3 contains 12 residues. The CDR3 protein is CASSLAEGGQYF. The CDR3 DNA sequence: TGTGCCAGCAGCTTGGCCGAAGGCGGCCAGTACTTC.

J is TRBJ2-2 and V is TRBV10-1, with D perhaps matching TRBD1 (5 bases). Germline CDR1 WNHNN, CDR2 SYGVQD (reference sequence). This CDR3 contains 15 residues. The V and J ends lost 0 bases and 4 bases respectively, with 9 bases between them. The CDR3 spells CASSESGAATGELFF. CDR3 nucleotides: TGCGCCAGCAGTGAGTCAGGGGCAGCCACCGGGGAGCTGTTTTTT.

This chain joins TRBV15 and TRBJ1-5; D gene uncertain. The V and J ends lost 0 bases and 2 bases respectively, with 14 bases between them. CDR1 LNHNV and CDR2 YYDKDF come from the germline V gene (reference sequence). This CDR3 comprises 17 residues. CDR3 amino acids: CATSRDPTRVGNQPQHF. CDR3 DNA sequence: TGTGCCACCAGCAGAGATCCAACACGAGTTGGCAATCAGCCCCAGCATTTT.

The V gene is TRBV6-1, the J gene TRBJ2-1; 8 bases agree with TRBD2. The length of the CDR3 is 16 residues. With 4 bases clipped from V and 9 bases from J, the junction kept 14 bases outside the gene matches. CDR1 and CDR2 from the germline V gene are MNHNS and SASEGT. The CDR3 is CASSGSWAGGTIEQFF. CDR3 sequence (DNA): TGTGCCAGCAGTGGGAGTTGGGCGGGAGGAACAATTGAGCAGTTCTTC.

The chain uses TRBV4-1 and TRBJ1-6; D is uncertain. The germline V gene encodes CDR1 MGHRA and CDR2 YSYEKL. The CDR3 is made up of 13 amino acids. V dropped 0 bases and J dropped 13 bases, with 10 bases sitting between them. The CDR3 nucleotides read TGCGCCAGCAGCCAAGACATTCCTAGTCCCCTCCACTTT. Its translation is CASSQDIPSPLHF.

The V gene is TRBV10-3, the J gene TRBJ1-2; perhaps TRBD1 as D (5 bases). With 11 bases removed from V and 0 bases from J, the gap between germline ends came to 19 bases. The CDR3 has 15 amino acids. CDR1 ENHRY and CDR2 SYGVKD come from the germline V gene. The DNA for the CDR3 is TGTGCCGCCCGCACAACACAGGACCCTAACTATGGCTACACCTTC. Translating gives CAARTTQDPNYGYTF.

The V gene is TRBV2, the J gene TRBJ2-7; maybe TRBD1 (6 bases). Germline values: CDR1 SNHLY, CDR2 FYNNEI. The CDR3 extends over 14 amino acids. Trimming cost V 4 bases and J 9 bases, with 19 bases left between them. This CDR3 is CASSAGTKFGGQYF. CDR3 in DNA: TGTGCCAGCAGTGCCGGGACAAAGTTTGGGGGGCAGTACTTC.

This clonotype was detected only a few times. V is TRBV7-9 and J is TRBJ2-7; 12 positions match TRBD2. The J segment lost 1 base and the V segment lost 3 bases, leaving 4 bases of the junction unmatched. This CDR3 spans 16 amino acids. In germline, CDR1 is SEHNR, CDR2 FQNEAQ (reference sequence). The chain's CDR3 is CASSLTSGSSSYEQYF. DNA for the CDR3: TGTGCCAGCAGCTTGACTAGCGGGAGTAGTTCCTACGAGCAGTACTTC.

This chain uses TRBV6-5 with TRBJ2-5, with a possible D match to TRBD2 (6 bases). V was clipped by 4 bases and J by 5 bases, with 14 bases between them. The CDR3 has 14 amino acids. Germline V gene data show CDR1 as MNHEY and CDR2 as SVGAGI. The CDR3 sequence: CASSLGTGGETQYF. For the CDR3, the DNA is TGTGCCAGCAGTTTAGGGACCGGAGGGGAGACCCAGTACTTC.

The V gene is TRBV2, the J gene TRBJ1-1; TRBD1 matches at 7 bases. CDR3 length equals 14 residues. Germline V gives CDR1 SNHLY, CDR2 FYNNEI. The ends lost 2 bases at V and 0 bases at J; junction bases unmatched: 0. CDR3 sequence reads: CASSETGVNTEAFF. The CDR3 coding sequence is TGTGCCAGCAGTGAAACAGGGGTGAACACTGAAGCTTTCTTT.